Only one count was recorded for the clone carrying this T cell receptor beta chain. Study processing details: Amplifying reference gene primers gave estimates of nucleated cell counts. This table comes from immunoSEQ multiplex PCR, and its TCRdb copy is limited to in-frame clones, with some not included. That table is the source of V, J and clone size, and D and trimming were worked out from the DNA. The table shows approximately 250,000 clones, with over 75% occurring only once. This sample stems from a study of blood T cell repertoires in COVID-19. Study-level information: From T cells, B-cell-depleted T cells, or PBMCs came the material, which was cDNA or gDNA.

With V trimmed by 4 bases and J by 0 bases, 6 bases remained unmatched. Germline values: CDR1 LGHDT, CDR2 YNNKEL (reference sequence). CDR3 length equals 15 residues. The specimen sequenced was peripheral blood. The chain carries TRBV3-1 (or the pseudogene TRBV3-2) and TRBJ2-7; 7 bases map to TRBD2. This sequence originates from a human donor in a cohort sampled during active COVID-19. CDR3 sequence reads: CASSRSRGSSYEQYF. The CDR3 DNA sequence: TGTGCCAGCAGCCGGAGTCGCGGGAGCTCCTACGAGCAGTACTTC.